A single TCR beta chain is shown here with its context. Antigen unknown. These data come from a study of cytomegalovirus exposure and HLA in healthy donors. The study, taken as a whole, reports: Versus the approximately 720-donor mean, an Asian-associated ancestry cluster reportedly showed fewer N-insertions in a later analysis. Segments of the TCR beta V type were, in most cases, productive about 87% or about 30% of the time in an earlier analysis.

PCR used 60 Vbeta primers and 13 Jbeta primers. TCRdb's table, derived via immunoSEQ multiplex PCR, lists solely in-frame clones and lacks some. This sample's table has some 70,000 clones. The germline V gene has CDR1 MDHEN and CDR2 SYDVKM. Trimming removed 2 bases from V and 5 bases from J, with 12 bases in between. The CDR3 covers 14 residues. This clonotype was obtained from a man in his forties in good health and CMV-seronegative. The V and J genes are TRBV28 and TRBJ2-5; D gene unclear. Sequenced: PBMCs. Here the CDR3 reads CASSLVLAGETQYF. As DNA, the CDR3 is TGTGCCAGCAGTTTAGTCCTGGCCGGGGAGACCCAGTACTTC.